These 25 T cell receptor beta chains were all obtained from the same sample, sequenced in a study of blood T cell repertoires in COVID-19. TCRdb's copy holds only in-frame clones and misses some; the assay was immunoSEQ multiplex PCR. The sample includes about 280,000 clones, around 85% of them seen just once. The sample was PBMCs or T cells enriched from blood (not recorded which). These receptors came from a woman aged 50 to 60 who had recovered from COVID-19.

This chain joins TRBV4-1 and TRBJ1-2, with 7 bases identical to TRBD1. V shed 5 bases and J 9 bases; nucleotides not matched to a gene: 12. The CDR3 runs 14 residues. Germline CDR1 reads MGHRA; CDR2 reads YSYEKL. The CDR3 loop reads CASSRTGLDISYTF. The CDR3 DNA reads TGCGCCAGCAGCAGGACAGGTTTGGATATAAGCTACACCTTC.

The V call is TRBV3-1 (or the pseudogene TRBV3-2), the J call TRBJ2-3; no reliable D call. The germline V gene encodes CDR1 LGHDT and CDR2 YNNKEL (reference sequence). Trimming pared 3 bases from V and 5 bases from J, leaving 6 bases between. CDR3 length equals 12 residues. The CDR3 nucleotides are TGTGCCAGCAGCCAGTCCCGAGATACGCAGTATTTT. This encodes CASSQSRDTQYF.

The chain has TRBV11-2 and TRBJ1-4; TRBD1 agrees at 8 bases. Germline V gene sequence: CDR1 SGHAT, CDR2 FQNNGV. V trimming: 3 bases; J trimming: 3 bases; junction bases outside the gene matches: 9. The CDR3 consists of 17 residues. CDR3 loop: CASSFISGGFSNEKLFF. The CDR3 nucleotides read TGTGCCAGCAGCTTTATCTCAGGGGGCTTCTCTAATGAAAAACTGTTTTTT. Using reference TRBV11-2 and TRBJ1-4 for the parts outside the CDR3, the full variable domain is EAGVAQSPRYKIIEKRQSVAFWCNPISGHATLYWYQQILGQGPKLLIQFQNNGVVDDSQLPKDRFSAERLKGVDSTLKIQPAKLEDSAVYLCASSFISGGFSNEKLFFGSGTQLSVL.

This sequence joins TRBV30 and TRBJ2-1, with D perhaps TRBD1 (5 bases). V lost 5 bases to trimming and J lost 5 bases, with 13 bases between them. The germline V gene encodes CDR1 GTSNPN and CDR2 SVGIG (reference sequence). The CDR3 loop spans 13 amino acids. The CDR3 protein is CAWAPNRHNEQFF. The CDR3 nucleotides are TGTGCCTGGGCCCCGAACAGGCACAATGAGCAGTTCTTC.

This CDR3 is CASSLGSIGGFRSTEAFF. DNA of the CDR3: TGCGCCAGCAGCTTGGGCTCGATAGGGGGCTTCAGGAGCACTGAAGCTTTCTTT. The chain recombines TRBV5-1 with TRBJ1-1; 7 bases line up with TRBD1. This CDR3 has 18 amino acids. The germline CDR1 and CDR2 sequences are SGHRS and YFSETQ. V trimming: 0 bases; J trimming: 4 bases; junction bases outside the gene matches: 15.

J is TRBJ1-1 and V is TRBV29-1; D unresolved. The CDR3 totals 11 residues. Trimming pared 3 bases from V and 7 bases from J, leaving 9 bases between. CDR1 SQVTM and CDR2 ANQGSEA come from the germline V gene. Written as DNA, the CDR3 is TGCAGCGTTGACCAGCGGATTGAAGCTTTCTTT. Amino acids: CSVDQRIEAFF.

The sample holds a few counts of this clone. This chain links TRBV19 with TRBJ1-5; D remains unclear. Trimming left V 3 bases short and J 5 bases short, with 11 bases between. The CDR3 totals 14 residues. The V gene's germline CDR1 is LNHDA and CDR2 SQIVND (reference sequence). CDR3 in DNA: TGTGCCAGTAGTATCCGCCCCGGGGATCAGCCCCAGCATTTT. It encodes CASSIRPGDQPQHF.

The table lists this clone with a few counts. V usage is TRBV2 and J usage is TRBJ1-5; D is possibly TRBD1 (5 bases). Trimming shortened V by 6 bases and J by 6 bases, and 15 bases separated the two germline ends. Per the germline V gene, CDR1 is SNHLY and CDR2 is FYNNEI. The CDR3 spans 14 residues. The CDR3 is CASSDTGLSQPQHF. The CDR3 coding sequence is TGTGCCAGCAGCGATACGGGACTATCTCAGCCCCAGCATTTT.

The chain combines TRBV11-2 with TRBJ2-7, with TRBD1 matching 11 bases. V gave up 5 bases and J gave up 6 bases; unmatched junction bases: 18. Germline CDR1 reads SGHAT; CDR2 reads FQNNGV. The CDR3 has 18 residues. The CDR3 sequence: CASSIGDRGINALSEQYF. The DNA for the CDR3 is TGTGCCAGCAGCATTGGGGACAGGGGGATCAACGCCCTTTCCGAGCAGTACTTC.

The gene calls are TRBV11-3 and TRBJ1-1, with D unresolved. The V gene lost 5 bases and the J gene lost 4 bases, with 11 bases spanning the gap. Germline-derived CDR1 and CDR2 are SGHNT and YENEEA. The CDR3 is 13 amino acids. Written as DNA, the CDR3 is TGTGCCAGCAGCGCACGGGAGGGCACTGAAGCTTTCTTT. Translation gives CASSAREGTEAFF. Full variable domain (missing parts from reference TRBV11-3 and TRBJ1-1): EAGVVQSPRYKIIEKKQPVAFWCNPISGHNTLYWYLQNLGQGPELLIRYENEEAVDDSQLPKDRFSAERLKGVDSTLKIQPAELGDSAVYLCASSAREGTEAFFGQGTRLTVV.

The chain carries TRBV7-9 and TRBJ1-5, with a weak D call TRBD1 (5 bases). The V gene lost 5 bases and the J gene lost 5 bases, with 22 bases spanning the gap. Germline V gene data show CDR1 as SEHNR and CDR2 as FQNEAQ (reference sequence). This CDR3 region has 17 residues. CDR3 in amino acids: CASSRNTVLTGDQPQHF. In DNA, the CDR3 is TGTGCCAGCAGCCGTAACACGGTCTTAACAGGTGATCAGCCCCAGCATTTT.

The chain couples TRBV27 to TRBJ1-2; D call uncertain. CDR3 size: 14 residues. Trimming stripped 0 bases from V and 4 bases from J, with 9 bases between. Germline CDR1 reads MNHEY; CDR2 reads SMNVEV (reference sequence). CDR3 coding DNA: TGTGCCAGCAGTTTATCGCGTAGTGTCTATGGCTACACCTTC. Protein: CASSLSRSVYGYTF.

V and J are TRBV5-4 and TRBJ2-6; 7 bases agree with TRBD1. Germline CDR1 SGHNT, CDR2 YYREEE (reference sequence). CDR3 length: 17 residues. Trimming removed 4 bases from V and 0 bases from J; junction bases left unmatched: 7. The CDR3 bases are TGTGCCAGCAGCCTAGGACAGGCGCGCTCTGGGGCCAACGTCCTGACTTTC. This codes for CASSLGQARSGANVLTF.

This rearrangement joins TRBV28 to TRBJ1-5; TRBD1 might be the D (5 bases). V was shortened by 5 bases and J by 0 bases, with 14 bases between the two germline ends. Germline V gene data show CDR1 as MDHEN and CDR2 as SYDVKM. The CDR3 is 16 amino acids. This chain's CDR3 is CASSTPGVYSNQPQHF. CDR3 coding DNA: TGTGCCAGCAGTACCCCGGGGGTCTATAGCAATCAGCCCCAGCATTTT.

The J gene is TRBJ1-3, the V gene TRBV7-8; TRBD1 might be the D (6 bases). The CDR3 length is 17 residues. The germline gives CDR1 SGHVS, CDR2 FQNEAQ. The ends were cut back, 1 base at V and 4 bases at J, with 17 bases in the middle. Here the CDR3 DNA reads TGTGCCAGCAGCTTAGGAACAGGGCTGGAGACCGGAAACACCATATATTTT. Protein sequence: CASSLGTGLETGNTIYF.

On this clone itself: The sample contains more than one DNA sequence encoding this CDR3. V usage is TRBV7-9 and J usage is TRBJ1-1; D is perhaps TRBD1 (6 bases). This CDR3 comprises 13 residues. CDR1 and CDR2 (germline): SEHNR, FQNEAQ (reference sequence). V was shortened by 5 bases and J by 1 base, with 8 bases between the two germline ends. This chain's CDR3 is CASSLTGNTEAFF. Written as DNA, the CDR3 is TGTGCCAGCAGCCTGACAGGGAACACTGAAGCTTTCTTT.

V and J are TRBV19 and TRBJ2-3; tentatively, D is TRBD1 (6 bases). Germline V gives CDR1 LNHDA, CDR2 SQIVND (reference sequence). The CDR3 consists of 14 residues. V was trimmed by 7 bases and J by 2 bases, leaving 13 bases between them. The CDR3 protein is CASNPDRNTDTQYF. In DNA, the CDR3 is TGTGCCAGTAACCCGGACAGAAACACAGATACGCAGTATTTT.

This chain uses TRBV3-1 (or the pseudogene TRBV3-2) with TRBJ2-1, with 9 bases fitting TRBD2. V shed 0 bases, J shed 7 bases, and the junction held 4 bases outside the gene matches. CDR1 and CDR2 (germline): LGHDT, YNNKEL (reference sequence). The CDR3 length is 15 residues. The CDR3 DNA follows: TGTGCCAGCAGCCAAGATGCTAGCGGGGCAAATGAGCAGTTCTTC. Its translation: CASSQDASGANEQFF.

The table lists this clone with a few counts. The chain employs TRBV27 and TRBJ1-1, with D hard to call. Per germline, CDR1 MNHEY and CDR2 SMNVEV (reference sequence). V lost 2 bases and J lost 5, with 15 bases in between. This CDR3 is 15 amino acids long. CDR3 sequence reads: CASSLGPGRTTEAFF. CDR3 bases: TGTGCCAGCAGTTTAGGGCCTGGCAGAACAACTGAAGCTTTCTTT.

This chain connects TRBV30 to TRBJ1-5; no clear D gene. The CDR3 runs to 13 residues. Germline V gene data show CDR1 as GTSNPN and CDR2 as SVGIG (reference sequence). Trimming removed 1 base at V and 4 bases at J, with 8 bases between. CDR3 residues: CAWSGRDNQPQHF. The CDR3 DNA sequence: TGTGCCTGGAGTGGGAGGGATAATCAGCCCCAGCATTTT.

This clone was found once. CDR3 nucleotides: TGTGCCAGCAGCGAACTGCCTCGGGACACCTTCTCCTATGGCTACACCTTC. Protein: CASSELPRDTFSYGYTF. The rearrangement joins TRBV13 to TRBJ1-2; a weak D match, TRBD1 (6 bases). Looked up from germline, CDR1 is PRHDT and CDR2 is FYEKMQ (reference sequence). Trimming took off 5 bases at V and 4 bases at J, with 23 bases between the two ends. CDR3 size: 17 residues. Based on the CDR3 plus reference TRBV13 and TRBJ1-2, the full variable domain is AAGVIQSPRHLIKEKRETATLKCYPIPRHDTVYWYQQGPGQDPQFLISFYEKMQSDKGSIPDRFSAQQFSDYHSELNMSSLELGDSALYFCASSELPRDTFSYGYTFGSGTRLTVV.

This clone was picked up a small number of times. This chain joins TRBV7-9 and TRBJ1-1; TRBD1 agrees at 9 bases. V lost 0 bases to trimming and J lost 6 bases; unmatched junction nucleotides: 5. Germline values: CDR1 SEHNR, CDR2 FQNEAQ (reference sequence). The CDR3 covers 15 residues. CDR3 residues: CASSLAGQGLSEAFF. The CDR3 nucleotides are TGTGCCAGCAGCTTAGCTGGACAGGGGCTCTCTGAAGCTTTCTTT.

The gene calls are TRBV29-1 and TRBJ2-5; 9 nucleotides align to TRBD1. The CDR3 sequence is 14 residues long. CDR1 is SQVTM, CDR2 ANQGSEA, per germline. V dropped 8 bases and J dropped 3; count of bases not matched to a gene: 10. The CDR3 DNA reads as TGCAGCTCAAAGACAGGGGGAATTAAAGAGACCCAGTACTTC. Protein: CSSKTGGIKETQYF. The variable domain in full, completed from reference TRBV29-1 and TRBJ2-5, reads SAVISQKPSRDICQRGTSLTIQCQVDSQVTMMFWYRQQPGQSLTLIATANQGSEATYESGFVIDKFPISRPNLTFSTLTVSNMSPEDSSIYLCSSKTGGIKETQYFGPGTRLLVL.

The chain joins TRBV5-1 to TRBJ2-7; 9 bases fit TRBD2. Germline CDR1 and CDR2: SGHRS and YFSETQ. Trimming took 3 bases from V and 3 from J; bases not matched to a gene: 13. The CDR3 length is 17 residues. The CDR3 protein is CASSSGGVGSGGYEQYF. CDR3 sequence (DNA): TGCGCCAGCAGCTCCGGAGGGGTGGGTAGCGGGGGCTACGAGCAGTACTTC.

The chain joins TRBV2 to TRBJ2-4, with 7 bases fitting TRBD2. Germline V gene data show CDR1 as SNHLY and CDR2 as FYNNEI. Trimming cost V 6 bases and J 3 bases; bases outside gene matches: 11. There are 16 residues in the CDR3. The CDR3 DNA sequence: TGTGCCAGCAGCCCTAGGCGGGAGAGGGACAAAAACATTCAGTACTTC. Encoded protein: CASSPRRERDKNIQYF. The full variable domain, with the rest looked up from reference TRBV2 and TRBJ2-4, is EPEVTQTPSHQVTQMGQEVILRCVPISNHLYFYWYRQILGQKVEFLVSFYNNEISEKSEIFDDQFSVERPDGSNFTLKIRSTKLEDSAMYFCASSPRRERDKNIQYFGAGTRLSVL.